Each of the 3 T cell receptor beta chains below was sequenced from the same sample in a study of T cell repertoires in cytomegalovirus infection. One entry per CDR3 protein, called by TCRdb with MiXCR from the reads. Altogether some 350,000 distinct CDR3 sequences are present, around 29% being singletons, with the ten largest covering about 19%. No antigen has been identified for these receptors. Sequenced material: cultured PBMCs, taken from culture after CMV antigen stimulation. Source of these receptors: a human donor in good health (CMV status not recorded). Some clones in this sample may be carry-over from other donors' samples.

The V gene is TRBV5-1, the J gene TRBJ2-1; the D gene is possibly TRBD2 (5 bases). The V gene lost 2 bases and the J gene lost 0 bases, with 12 bases spanning the gap. Germline V lookup: CDR1 SGHRS, CDR2 YFSETQ. The CDR3 is made up of 16 amino acids. CDR3 protein: CASSFSATSSYNEQFF. CDR3 nucleotides: TGCGCCAGCAGCTTTAGCGCTACCAGCTCCTACAATGAGCAGTTCTTC.

This clonotype was counted ten times or more. V usage is TRBV7-2 and J usage is TRBJ1-2, with 8 nucleotides matching TRBD1. The CDR3 is 13 amino acids. Germline trimming cut 6 bases from V and 4 bases from J; bases unmatched to any gene: 4. The germline V gene encodes CDR1 SGHTA and CDR2 FQGNSA. CDR3 in amino acids: CASRETGVYGYTF. CDR3 DNA sequence: TGTGCCAGCAGGGAGACAGGGGTCTATGGCTACACCTTC.

The genes are TRBV20-1 and TRBJ1-2, with 8 bases aligning to TRBD1. The CDR3 loop spans 17 amino acids. The V and J ends lost 1 base and 0 bases, in that order; junction bases with no gene match: 10. Germline assignment: CDR1 DFQATT and CDR2 SNEGSKA (reference sequence). CDR3 DNA: TGCAGTGCTAGAGTTCCCCGACAGGGGTGGCCTAACTATGGCTACACCTTC. The encoded protein is CSARVPRQGWPNYGYTF.